Listed below are T cell receptor beta chains from one sample, sequenced in a study of cytomegalovirus exposure and HLA in healthy donors. Generated by immunoSEQ multiplex PCR, the TCRdb table keeps only in-frame clones and is missing some. The data hold about 200,000 clones, with approximately 86% observed a single time. Sequencing used PBMCs. The origin of the receptors is a woman aged 30 to 39 in good health and CMV-seronegative. CDR3s include the opening cysteine and the closing phenylalanine or tryptophan. The D gene is left open where the match is weak. Clone size is given for some rows only: seen once, a few or many times, or a class if the clone is expanded.

V gene: TRBV11-2
D gene: TRBD2
J gene: TRBJ2-3
clone size: .
CDR3 protein: CASSSITAGGTDTQYF
CDR3 DNA: TGTGCCAGCAGCTCCATAACAGCGGGGGGCACAGATACGCAGTATTTT

V gene: TRBV6-1
D gene: .
J gene: TRBJ1-3
clone size: .
CDR3 protein: CASSETGLRSGNTIYF
CDR3 DNA: TGTGCCAGCAGTGAGACAGGTCTTCGTTCTGGAAACACCATATATTTT

V gene: TRBV6-1
D gene: .
J gene: TRBJ1-5
clone size: .
CDR3 protein: CASSSRSGDQPQHF
CDR3 DNA: TGTGCCAGCAGTTCCAGGAGCGGTGATCAGCCCCAGCATTTT

V gene: TRBV28
D gene: TRBD1
J gene: TRBJ2-1
clone size: .
CDR3 protein: CASSPPTGGYNEQFF
CDR3 DNA: TGTGCCAGCAGTCCACCGACAGGGGGCTACAATGAGCAGTTCTTC

V gene: TRBV7-9
D gene: .
J gene: TRBJ2-5
clone size: once
CDR3 protein: CASRNRDKETQYF
CDR3 DNA: TGTGCCAGCAGGAACAGGGATAAGGAGACCCAGTACTTC

V gene: TRBV10-1
D gene: .
J gene: TRBJ2-5
clone size: .
CDR3 protein: CASSESRVSETQYF
CDR3 DNA: TGCGCCAGCAGTGAGTCCCGAGTTTCAGAGACCCAGTACTTC

V gene: TRBV28
D gene: TRBD1
J gene: TRBJ1-2
clone size: .
CDR3 protein: CASSSGQGFRYTF
CDR3 DNA: TGTGCCAGCAGCTCGGGACAGGGCTTTCGCTACACCTTC

V gene: TRBV28
D gene: TRBD1
J gene: TRBJ2-7
clone size: once
CDR3 protein: CASRTGLNEQYF
CDR3 DNA: TGTGCCAGCAGGACAGGGTTAAACGAGCAGTACTTC

V gene: TRBV19
D gene: TRBD2
J gene: TRBJ2-7
clone size: .
CDR3 protein: CASSIAGGLYEQYF
CDR3 DNA: TGTGCCAGTAGCATAGCGGGAGGACTCTACGAGCAGTACTTC

V gene: TRBV7-9
D gene: .
J gene: TRBJ2-1
clone size: .
CDR3 protein: CASSSQTWRYNEQFF
CDR3 DNA: TGTGCCAGCAGCTCCCAGACATGGCGTTACAATGAGCAGTTCTTC

V gene: TRBV4-2
D gene: .
J gene: TRBJ2-5
clone size: few
CDR3 protein: CASSQDWGSQETQYF
CDR3 DNA: TGTGCCAGCAGCCAAGATTGGGGCAGCCAAGAGACCCAGTACTTC

V gene: TRBV9
D gene: .
J gene: TRBJ1-3
clone size: once
CDR3 protein: CASSVGGTGNTIYF
CDR3 DNA: TGTGCCAGCAGCGTTGGAGGGACTGGAAACACCATATATTTT

V gene: TRBV2
D gene: .
J gene: TRBJ2-7
clone size: .
CDR3 protein: CASSEGAVLPYEQYF
CDR3 DNA: TGTGCCAGCAGTGAAGGGGCAGTCCTTCCTTACGAGCAGTACTTC

V gene: TRBV29-1
D gene: TRBD2
J gene: TRBJ2-2
clone size: once
CDR3 protein: CSVEGIAGGNTGELFF
CDR3 DNA: TGCAGCGTTGAGGGAATAGCGGGAGGGAACACCGGGGAGCTGTTTTTT

V gene: TRBV2
D gene: TRBD2
J gene: TRBJ2-7
clone size: .
CDR3 protein: CASSERRAGANEQYF
CDR3 DNA: TGTGCCAGCAGTGAGCGCCGGGCGGGAGCAAACGAGCAGTACTTC

V gene: TRBV7-3
D gene: .
J gene: TRBJ1-1
clone size: .
CDR3 protein: CASSSQVGNTEAFF
CDR3 DNA: TGTGCCAGCAGTTCACAGGTTGGGAACACTGAAGCTTTCTTT

V gene: TRBV7-2
D gene: .
J gene: TRBJ2-1
clone size: .
CDR3 protein: CASSRIVTDEQFF
CDR3 DNA: TGTGCCAGCAGCCGTATTGTTACTGATGAGCAGTTCTTC

V gene: TRBV9
D gene: .
J gene: TRBJ1-3
clone size: .
CDR3 protein: CASSVAPGSGNTIYF
CDR3 DNA: TGTGCCAGCAGCGTAGCCCCGGGATCTGGAAACACCATATATTTT

V gene: TRBV11-2
D gene: .
J gene: TRBJ2-2
clone size: .
CDR3 protein: CASSLERVAGELFF
CDR3 DNA: TGTGCCAGCAGCTTAGAACGGGTGGCCGGGGAGCTGTTTTTT

V gene: TRBV5-6
D gene: TRBD1
J gene: TRBJ1-2
clone size: .
CDR3 protein: CASSLEGQSPNYGYTF
CDR3 DNA: TGTGCCAGCAGCTTGGAGGGACAGTCCCCTAACTATGGCTACACCTTC

V gene: TRBV12-2
D gene: .
J gene: TRBJ2-3
clone size: .
CDR3 protein: CASLHPPVAGLAGSTDTQYF
CDR3 DNA: TGTGCAAGTCTCCACCCCCCGGTAGCGGGACTAGCGGGAAGCACAGATACGCAGTATTTT

V gene: TRBV28
D gene: TRBD1
J gene: TRBJ1-4
clone size: .
CDR3 protein: CASSSPGTANEKLFF
CDR3 DNA: TGTGCCAGCAGTAGCCCCGGGACAGCTAATGAAAAACTGTTTTTT

V gene: TRBV28
D gene: TRBD1
J gene: TRBJ2-2
clone size: .
CDR3 protein: CASSPTTGAGELFF
CDR3 DNA: TGTGCCAGCAGTCCGACGACAGGGGCCGGGGAGCTGTTTTTT

V gene: TRBV5-8
D gene: TRBD2
J gene: TRBJ2-5
clone size: .
CDR3 protein: CASSPRLAEVQETQYF
CDR3 DNA: TGTGCCAGCAGCCCAAGACTAGCCGAAGTCCAAGAGACCCAGTACTTC

V gene: TRBV5-1
D gene: TRBD1
J gene: TRBJ2-3
clone size: few
CDR3 protein: CASRQGAPPDTQYF
CDR3 DNA: TGCGCCAGCCGACAGGGGGCTCCCCCAGATACGCAGTATTTT

V gene: TRBV19
D gene: .
J gene: TRBJ2-3
clone size: .
CDR3 protein: CASSESSWVTDTQYF
CDR3 DNA: TGTGCCAGCTCCGAGTCTAGTTGGGTCACAGATACGCAGTATTTT

V gene: TRBV7-9
D gene: .
J gene: TRBJ1-3
clone size: .
CDR3 protein: CASSLGISSGNTIYF
CDR3 DNA: TGTGCCAGCAGCTTGGGCATTTCCTCTGGAAACACCATATATTTT

V gene: TRBV19
D gene: TRBD1
J gene: TRBJ1-2
clone size: once
CDR3 protein: CASSRRQGDGYTF
CDR3 DNA: TGTGCCAGTAGTAGAAGACAGGGAGATGGCTACACCTTC

V gene: TRBV19
D gene: .
J gene: TRBJ2-1
clone size: .
CDR3 protein: CASSIHSQWRSGQFF
CDR3 DNA: TGTGCCAGTAGTATCCACTCACAGTGGAGGTCCGGGCAGTTCTTC

V gene: TRBV5-1
D gene: TRBD1
J gene: TRBJ1-6
clone size: .
CDR3 protein: CASSLVSGGYNSPLHF
CDR3 DNA: TGCGCCAGCAGCTTGGTGTCAGGGGGCTATAATTCACCCCTCCACTTT

V gene: TRBV6-6
D gene: .
J gene: TRBJ2-5
clone size: .
CDR3 protein: CASSSITGKETQYF
CDR3 DNA: TGTGCCAGCAGCTCGATCACAGGGAAAGAGACCCAGTACTTC

V gene: TRBV18
D gene: TRBD2
J gene: TRBJ2-3
clone size: .
CDR3 protein: CASSPREGEADTQYF
CDR3 DNA: TGTGCCAGCTCACCACGGGAGGGCGAGGCAGATACGCAGTATTTT

V gene: TRBV6-5
D gene: .
J gene: TRBJ2-7
clone size: .
CDR3 protein: CASSYSAGIRSYEQYF
CDR3 DNA: TGTGCCAGCAGTTACTCGGCGGGTATCCGTTCCTACGAGCAGTACTTC

V gene: TRBV27
D gene: .
J gene: TRBJ2-7
clone size: .
CDR3 protein: CASSPSGGEMSYEQYF
CDR3 DNA: TGTGCCAGCAGTCCCTCGGGTGGTGAGATGTCTTACGAGCAGTACTTC

V gene: TRBV9
D gene: TRBD2
J gene: TRBJ2-3
clone size: .
CDR3 protein: CASSVGTSGATDTQYF
CDR3 DNA: TGTGCCAGCAGCGTCGGGACTAGCGGGGCCACAGATACGCAGTATTTT

V gene: TRBV7-9
D gene: .
J gene: TRBJ2-7
clone size: .
CDR3 protein: CASSFNHESYEQYF
CDR3 DNA: TGTGCCAGCAGCTTTAACCACGAGTCCTACGAGCAGTACTTC

V gene: TRBV9
D gene: TRBD2
J gene: TRBJ2-1
clone size: .
CDR3 protein: CASSVGLAGVENEQFF
CDR3 DNA: TGTGCCAGCAGCGTAGGGCTAGCGGGAGTCGAAAATGAGCAGTTCTTC

V gene: TRBV5-1
D gene: .
J gene: TRBJ1-2
clone size: .
CDR3 protein: CASRTAPGYGYTF
CDR3 DNA: TGCGCCAGCAGGACAGCCCCAGGCTATGGCTACACCTTC

V gene: TRBV2
D gene: TRBD1
J gene: TRBJ1-4
clone size: .
CDR3 protein: CASSGRGLLNEKLFF
CDR3 DNA: TGTGCCAGCAGTGGAAGGGGGCTACTGAATGAAAAACTGTTTTTT